A single sample is the source of the 20 T cell receptor beta chains below, sequenced in a study of sequential checkpoint blockade in melanoma. As to treatment: randomized to nivolumab then ipilimumab (arm A) or the reverse (arm B). This table comes from immunoSEQ multiplex PCR, and its TCRdb copy is limited to in-frame clones, with some not included. The sample lists some 35,000 clones; roughly 90% were seen once. The sample here was CD8+ T cells sorted from blood (inferred from file names), taken from a patient given nivolumab and ipilimumab in sequence. These receptors came from a human donor with melanoma.

V is TRBV2 and J is TRBJ2-4, with a tentative D call TRBD1 (6 bases). The CDR3 loop spans 13 amino acids. Trimming took 7 bases from V and 6 from J, leaving 13 bases between them. The V gene's germline CDR1 is SNHLY and CDR2 FYNNEI. CDR3 DNA: TGTGCCAGCACCGGGGCAGGGGTAAACATTCAGTACTTC. Encoded protein: CASTGAGVNIQYF.

J is TRBJ2-2 and V is TRBV28; TRBD2 is a possible D gene (7 bases). The length of the CDR3 is 18 residues. CDR1 and CDR2 (germline): MDHEN, SYDVKM. V was trimmed by 1 base and J by 6 bases, leaving 21 bases between them. This CDR3 reads CASSLFIGGAATSGELFF. CDR3 coding DNA: TGTGCCAGCAGTTTATTTATAGGGGGGGCGGCGACGTCCGGGGAGCTGTTTTTT. Full variable domain (rest looked up from reference TRBV28 and TRBJ2-2): DVKVTQSSRYLVKRTGEKVFLECVQDMDHENMFWYRQDPGLGLRLIYFSYDVKMKEKGDIPEGYSVSREKKERFSLILESASTNQTSMYLCASSLFIGGAATSGELFFGEGSRLTVL.

The V and J genes are TRBV10-3 and TRBJ2-2; D gene uncertain. CDR3 length equals 11 residues. CDR1 and CDR2 (germline): ENHRY, SYGVKD. Deletions cut 5 bases from V and 5 bases from J, with 3 bases between. The CDR3 DNA follows: TGTGCCATCAGTTTAACCGGGGAGCTGTTTTTT. As protein: CAISLTGELFF.

This chain uses TRBV9 with TRBJ2-3; D gene unclear. The germline V and J ends were trimmed by 2 bases and 4 bases, with 8 bases remaining between them. CDR3 length equals 13 residues. Germline V gene lookup returns CDR1 SGDLS and CDR2 YYNGEE. This CDR3 reads CASSVRAADTQYF. CDR3 DNA sequence: TGTGCCAGCAGCGTTAGAGCTGCAGATACGCAGTATTTT.

This rearrangement joins TRBV7-6 to TRBJ1-5, with TRBD1 matching 7 bases. This CDR3 has 13 residues. The ends lost 6 bases at V and 4 bases at J; junction bases unmatched: 3. Germline V lookup: CDR1 SGHVS, CDR2 FNYEAQ. The CDR3, as DNA: TGTGCCAGCAGTAGACAGGGAAATCAGCCCCAGCATTTT. It codes for CASSRQGNQPQHF. The entire variable domain, with the rest obtained from reference TRBV7-6 and TRBJ1-5, is as follows: GAGVSQSPRYKVTKRGQDVALRCDPISGHVSLYWYRQALGQGPEFLTYFNYEAQQDKSGLPNDRFSAERPEGSISTLTIQRTEQRDSAMYRCASSRQGNQPQHFGDGTRLSIL.

The rearrangement uses TRBV5-6 and TRBJ1-4, with 9 bases that match TRBD1. CDR1 is SGHDT and CDR2 is YYEEEE in the germline V gene. This CDR3 is 18 amino acids long. V shed 0 bases and J 5 bases; nucleotides not matched to a gene: 11. The CDR3 sequence is CASSLAVGQGLRNEKLFF. The CDR3 coding sequence is TGTGCCAGCAGCTTGGCGGTGGGACAGGGTCTGCGAAATGAAAAACTGTTTTTT.

On this clone: Within the sample, other DNA sequences also encode this same CDR3. V is TRBV30 and J is TRBJ2-7, with D possibly TRBD2 on 5 matching bases. V gave up 0 bases and J gave up 3 bases, with 9 bases separating them. Germline V gene sequence: CDR1 GTSNPN, CDR2 SVGIG (reference sequence). The CDR3 sequence is 13 residues long. CDR3 amino acids: CAWSVSGNYEQYV. As DNA, the CDR3 is TGTGCCTGGAGTGTAAGCGGAAACTACGAGCAGTACGTC.

Concerning this clone: The same CDR3 can be traced to other DNA sequences in this sample. The chain links TRBV9 to TRBJ2-1; weak D call: TRBD1 (5 bases). Germline CDR1 SGDLS, CDR2 YYNGEE. The V end was cut by 0 bases, the J end by 0 bases, with 7 bases between. CDR3 length: 15 residues. The CDR3 DNA is TGTGCCAGCAGCGTAGGGGGCGCCTCCTACAATGAGCAGTTCTTC. It codes for CASSVGGASYNEQFF.

V is TRBV19 and J is TRBJ2-2; TRBD2 matches at 7 bases. The V segment lost 2 bases and the J segment 8 bases; nucleotides outside the gene matches: 2. This CDR3 has 13 residues. The V gene's germline CDR1 is LNHDA and CDR2 SQIVND (reference sequence). The CDR3 nucleotides read TGTGCCAGTAGTATACCGGGGGGTGGGGAGCTGTTTTTT. Amino acids: CASSIPGGGELFF.

This clone appeared once. This chain connects TRBV19 to TRBJ2-1, with TRBD2 as a possible D gene (7 bases). The CDR3 spans 12 residues. The germline V gene has CDR1 LNHDA and CDR2 SQIVND (reference sequence). Trimming took off 10 bases at V and 12 bases at J, with 19 bases between the two ends. In DNA form, the CDR3 reads TGTGCCACCCTGGGGGGCGGGAGCGGGCAGTTCTTC. The encoded protein is CATLGGGSGQFF.

The CDR3 loop reads CASSQDELNSYNEQFF. Written as DNA, the CDR3 is TGCGCCAGCAGCCAAGATGAACTAAATTCCTACAATGAGCAGTTCTTC. The chain combines TRBV4-3 with TRBJ2-1; no clear D gene. There are 16 residues in the CDR3. V gave up 0 bases and J gave up 1 base, with 10 bases separating them. The germline gives CDR1 LGHNA, CDR2 YSLEER.

The rearrangement uses TRBV27 and TRBJ2-7, with TRBD2 as a possible D gene (6 bases). V lost 4 bases, J lost 0 bases, and 10 bases lay in between. CDR3 size: 14 residues. Germline CDR1 MNHEY, CDR2 SMNVEV (reference sequence). The CDR3 loop reads CASSSGLRSYEQYF. CDR3 coding DNA: TGTGCCAGCAGTTCGGGACTTCGCTCCTACGAGCAGTACTTC.

The chain combines TRBV5-1 with TRBJ2-7; TRBD1 matches 12 bases. CDR1 and CDR2 (germline): SGHRS, YFSETQ. V trimming: 4 bases; J trimming: 0 bases; junction bases outside the gene matches: 2. This CDR3 has 15 amino acids. Here the CDR3 reads CASSVGQGASYEQYV. The CDR3 DNA is TGCGCCAGCAGCGTGGGACAGGGGGCCTCCTACGAGCAGTACGTC.

The sample holds one count of this clone. The chain recombines TRBV27 with TRBJ2-1, with TRBD2 matching 8 bases. The CDR3 length is 17 residues. Unmatched junction bases numbered 17, after V lost 5 bases and J lost 8 bases. Germline V gene data show CDR1 as MNHEY and CDR2 as SMNVEV (reference sequence). The CDR3: CASSPWTSPTSSDEQFF. DNA for the CDR3: TGTGCCAGCAGTCCCTGGACTAGCCCAACCAGCAGCGATGAGCAGTTCTTC.

This chain links TRBV27 with TRBJ1-1; TRBD1 agrees at 10 bases. The germline V gene has CDR1 MNHEY and CDR2 SMNVEV (reference sequence). The CDR3 runs 15 residues. V was clipped by 6 bases and J by 3 bases; unmatched bases: 7. As DNA, the CDR3 is TGTGCCAGCAGCCCCGGGACAGGGGTTCACACTGAAGCTTTCTTT. Translation: CASSPGTGVHTEAFF.

This chain joins TRBV15 and TRBJ2-1; 9 bases map to TRBD1. The CDR3 consists of 17 residues. V dropped 5 bases and J dropped 4; count of bases not matched to a gene: 12. The germline V gene encodes CDR1 LNHNV and CDR2 YYDKDF (reference sequence). The CDR3 DNA follows: TGTGCCACCAGCCATCTCCTCCGGGACAGGGAATACAATGAGCAGTTCTTC. Protein: CATSHLLRDREYNEQFF.

The chain joins TRBV23-1 to TRBJ2-7; 15 bases align to TRBD2. TRBV23-1 is marked as an open reading frame, function uncertain. The CDR3 totals 19 residues. Trimming removed 6 bases from V and 0 bases from J; junction bases left unmatched: 12. The CDR3 sequence is CASRGCSRTSGRDSYEQYV. CDR3 in DNA: TGCGCCAGCAGGGGATGCTCCAGGACTAGCGGGAGGGACTCCTACGAGCAGTACGTC.

The rearrangement joins TRBV9 to TRBJ2-1, with D unresolved. This CDR3 has 13 amino acids. The germline CDR1 and CDR2 sequences are SGDLS and YYNGEE. V was shortened by 0 bases and J by 6 bases, with 7 bases between the two germline ends. The CDR3 DNA reads as TGTGCCAGCAGCGTAGGGCAGGCCAATGAGCAGTTCTTC. It yields the protein CASSVGQANEQFF.

This chain joins TRBV7-2 and TRBJ2-7, with TRBD2 identical over 11 bases. The CDR3 totals 15 residues. Germline-derived CDR1 and CDR2 are SGHTA and FQGNSA. V was pared by 4 bases and J by 2 bases, with 4 bases of the junction left unmatched. For the CDR3, the DNA is TGTGCCAGCAGCTCCGGACTAGCGGGCCCCTACGAGCAGTACTTC. Translated: CASSSGLAGPYEQYF.

A few counts support this clone. Other DNA sequences in the sample encode the same CDR3. The gene calls are TRBV7-9 and TRBJ1-4, with D possibly TRBD1 on 5 matching bases. CDR3 size: 14 residues. V was shortened by 0 bases and J by 4 bases, with 6 bases between the two germline ends. CDR1 is SEHNR, CDR2 FQNEAQ, per germline (reference sequence). In DNA, the CDR3 is TGTGCCAGCAGCTTAGCGGGGCTTAATGAAAAACTGTTTTTT. Translation: CASSLAGLNEKLFF.